This T cell receptor (beta chain) was observed in a study of CD8+CD57+ T cells in acquired aplastic anemia. General study results and limits: Comparison of patients with controls identified some 29 shared CD8+ CDR3 sequences.

Germline V CDR1 and CDR2: SGHVS, FQNEAQ. The CDR3 is 15 amino acids. The V end lost 5 bases, the J end lost 5 bases, and 19 bases lay between the germline ends. With respect to this clonotype: Its antigen is as yet unknown.

It was patients with CD8+CD57+ cell expansion by flow cytometry who were chosen for sequencing. Every one of the patients had aplastic anemia (severe, acquired). By the time of blood sampling, patients had still received no therapy. CDR3 and TCR beta VDJ profiling relied on genomic DNA as the template. Each CDR3 protein gets one entry after TCRdb re-called the reads with MiXCR. The profile covers around 130,000 distinct CDR3 sequences, with under 60% appearing a single time and 29% taken by the ten largest. The genes are TRBV7-8 and TRBJ2-7; weak D call: TRBD2 (6 bases). This clonotype was obtained from a human donor with aplastic anemia. Material for sequencing was sorted CD4+, CD8+, or CD8+CD57+ T cells (not recorded which) from PBMCs. In nucleotides, the CDR3 is TGTGCCAGCAGCCCCGGGGGTGGAGGGTTGAACGAGCAGTACTTC. This encodes CASSPGGGGLNEQYF.